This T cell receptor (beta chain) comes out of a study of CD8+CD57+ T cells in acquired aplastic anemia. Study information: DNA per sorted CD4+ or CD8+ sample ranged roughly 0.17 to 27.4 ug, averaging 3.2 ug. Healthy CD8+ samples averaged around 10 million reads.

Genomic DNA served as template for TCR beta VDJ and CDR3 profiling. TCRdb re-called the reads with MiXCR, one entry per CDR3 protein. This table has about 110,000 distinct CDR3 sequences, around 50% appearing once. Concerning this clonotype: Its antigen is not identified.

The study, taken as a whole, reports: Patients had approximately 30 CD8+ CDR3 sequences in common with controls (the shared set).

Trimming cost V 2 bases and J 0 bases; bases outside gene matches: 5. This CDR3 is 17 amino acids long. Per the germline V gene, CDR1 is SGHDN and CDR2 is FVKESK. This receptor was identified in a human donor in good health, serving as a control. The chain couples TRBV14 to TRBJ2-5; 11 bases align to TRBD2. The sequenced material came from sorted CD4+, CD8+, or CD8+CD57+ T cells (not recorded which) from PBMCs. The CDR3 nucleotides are TGTGCCAGCAGCCAACAAACGGGACTAGCGGACCAAGAGACCCAGTACTTC. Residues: CASSQQTGLADQETQYF.